This TCR beta chain derives from a study of cytomegalovirus exposure and HLA in healthy donors. Study as a whole: Within the Caucasian-associated ancestry cluster were around 81% of the approximately 400 genotyped donors.

A remark on this clone: Its antigen is unidentified. Its ends do not fully match the called genes, so a read error is possible.

Overall study findings and caveats: Cytomegalovirus status, reportedly, was diagnosed with high specificity and sensitivity by the classifier. An assumption of roughly uniform sequencing depth across donors underlay the presence/absence analyses.

The CDR3 length is 16 residues. Germline loops: CDR1 SEHNR, CDR2 FQNEAQ (reference sequence). 13 Jbeta primers and 60 Vbeta primers were used for the PCR. Assay: immunoSEQ multiplex PCR; the TCRdb copy retains only in-frame clones and omits some. This table holds roughly 170,000 clones, approximately 82% found once. The sequence was collected from a male donor in good health and CMV-seronegative. Specimen: PBMCs. The chain links TRBV7-9 to TRBJ2-1, with a possible D match to TRBD2 (6 bases). As DNA, the CDR3 is TGTTCCAGCAGCTTAGGGCGGGGCTTGACGTACAATGAGCAGTTCTTC. Encoded protein: CSSSLGRGLTYNEQFF.